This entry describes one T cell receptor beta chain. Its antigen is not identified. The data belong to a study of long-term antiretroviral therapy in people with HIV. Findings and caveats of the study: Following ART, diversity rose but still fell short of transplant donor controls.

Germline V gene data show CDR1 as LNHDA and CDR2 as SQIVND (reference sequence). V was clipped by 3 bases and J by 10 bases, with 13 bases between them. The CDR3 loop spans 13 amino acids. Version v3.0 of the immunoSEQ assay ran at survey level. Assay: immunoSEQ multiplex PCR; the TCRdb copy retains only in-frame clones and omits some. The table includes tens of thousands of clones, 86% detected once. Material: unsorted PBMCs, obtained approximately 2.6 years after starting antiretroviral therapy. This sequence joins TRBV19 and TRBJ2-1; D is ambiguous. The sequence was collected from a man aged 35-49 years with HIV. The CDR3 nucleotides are TGTGCCAGTAGTATTGCAACCCATAGCGAGCAGTTCTTC. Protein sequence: CASSIATHSEQFF.